One sample yielded the 17 T cell receptor beta chains listed below, sequenced in a study of early T cells in non-severe SARS-CoV-2 infection. From the 5' RACE reads, TCRdb called clonotypes with MiXCR, one entry per CDR3 protein. The sample carries about 67,000 distinct CDR3 sequences, over 8% recorded once. The sample in question was whole blood, obtained at baseline. The source of these receptors is an adult who was a healthcare worker with PCR-confirmed SARS-CoV-2 infection or an uninfected control (not recorded which).

The chain recombines TRBV28 with TRBJ1-2; D is ambiguous. V lost 3 bases, J lost 5 bases, and 4 bases lay in between. This CDR3 contains 11 residues. The V gene's germline CDR1 is MDHEN and CDR2 SYDVKM. The CDR3 DNA follows: TGTGCCAGCAGTTTCCAATATGGCTACACCTTC. Encoded protein: CASSFQYGYTF.

This clonotype was picked up a small number of times. V and J are TRBV29-1 and TRBJ2-7, with 10 bases aligning to TRBD2. The CDR3 is 14 amino acids. In germline, CDR1 is SQVTM, CDR2 ANQGSEA. V shed 6 bases and J 0 bases; nucleotides not matched to a gene: 5. In DNA, the CDR3 is TGCAGCGTCAAGCGGGAGGGCCACTCCTACGAGCAGTACTTC. It is translated as CSVKREGHSYEQYF.

The V gene is TRBV7-2, the J gene TRBJ2-1, with D perhaps matching TRBD1 or TRBD2 (5 bases each). With 2 bases removed from V and 14 bases from J, the gap between germline ends came to 16 bases. Per the germline V gene, CDR1 is SGHTA and CDR2 is FQGNSA. This CDR3 is 13 amino acids long. CDR3 in DNA: TGTGCCAGCAGCTTACAGCTTCGAGGGGCGAAGTTCTTC. As protein: CASSLQLRGAKFF.

There are a few counts of this clonotype. V gene TRBV20-1 combines with J gene TRBJ2-3; D is possibly TRBD2 (6 bases). CDR3 length: 14 amino acids. V was shortened by 4 bases and J by 8 bases, with 19 bases between the two germline ends. Germline loops: CDR1 DFQATT, CDR2 SNEGSKA (reference sequence). Here the CDR3 DNA reads TGCAGTGCTACCGGGTGGGCTAGCGATCCTACGCAGTATTTT. This encodes CSATGWASDPTQYF.

The genes are TRBV29-1 and TRBJ1-1; D not resolved. CDR3 length equals 12 residues. Deletions cut 2 bases from V and 1 base from J, with 5 bases between. Per germline, CDR1 SQVTM and CDR2 ANQGSEA. The CDR3 region has the DNA TGCAGCGTTGAAAAGGGGAACACTGAAGCTTTCTTT. Protein product: CSVEKGNTEAFF.

This clonotype appeared many times. This rearrangement joins TRBV7-2 to TRBJ2-7; no reliable D call. The CDR3 is 15 amino acids. Trimming removed 4 bases at V and 0 bases at J, with 13 bases between. Germline V CDR1 and CDR2: SGHTA, FQGNSA. The DNA for the CDR3 is TGTGCCAGCAGCTCCGCCCCTCCGAACTCCTACGAGCAGTACTTC. Amino acid sequence: CASSSAPPNSYEQYF.

This clonotype was seen repeatedly, ten times or more. The J gene is TRBJ1-4, the V gene TRBV6-5; no firm D call. The V end lost 7 bases, the J end lost 5 bases, and 17 bases lay between the germline ends. The CDR3 has 15 amino acids. Per the germline V gene, CDR1 is MNHEY and CDR2 is SVGAGI. CDR3 in amino acids: CASKSLGGRNEKLFF. The CDR3 nucleotides are TGTGCCAGCAAGTCTTTAGGCGGGAGGAATGAAAAACTGTTTTTT.

This clonotype was counted at least ten times. This chain connects TRBV21-1 to TRBJ2-7. TRBV21-1 is marked as a pseudogene. The CDR3 runs 11 residues. CDR3 DNA sequence: TGTGCCGGCACTGTGAAGTACGAGCAGTACTTC. Residues: CAGTVKYEQYF.

Only a few counts were recorded for this clonotype. This chain joins TRBV9 and TRBJ2-7; D possibly corresponds to TRBD2 (6 bases). CDR1 is SGDLS and CDR2 is YYNGEE in the germline V gene. CDR3 length equals 15 residues. Trimming cost V 0 bases and J 0 bases, with 10 bases left between them. CDR3: CASSVEGGHSYEQYF. The CDR3 nucleotides read TGTGCCAGCAGCGTAGAGGGAGGTCACTCCTACGAGCAGTACTTC. Full variable domain (outside the CDR3, taken from reference TRBV9 and TRBJ2-7): DSGVTQTPKHLITATGQRVTLRCSPRSGDLSVYWYQQSLDQGLQFLIQYYNGEERAKGNILERFSAQQFPDLHSELNLSSLELGDSALYFCASSVEGGHSYEQYFGPGTRLTVT.

This clonotype was counted at least ten times. V and J are TRBV7-2 and TRBJ1-2, with D maybe TRBD1 (5 bases). The CDR3 spans 14 residues. Trimming took 0 bases from V and 4 from J, leaving 9 bases between them. Germline V CDR1 and CDR2: SGHTA, FQGNSA. Here the CDR3 reads CASSLAAGGYGYTF. The CDR3 nucleotides read TGTGCCAGCAGCTTAGCAGCGGGGGGCTATGGCTACACCTTC. The full variable domain, in which reference TRBV7-2 and TRBJ1-2 provide the parts outside the CDR3, is GAGVSQSPSNKVTEKGKDVELRCDPISGHTALYWYRQSLGQGLEFLIYFQGNSAPDKSGLPSDRFSAERTGGSVSTLTIQRTQQEDSAVYLCASSLAAGGYGYTFGSGTRLTVV.

This rearrangement joins TRBV19 to TRBJ1-2; TRBD1 aligns across 8 bases. Germline V lookup: CDR1 LNHDA, CDR2 SQIVND (reference sequence). This CDR3 has 13 amino acids. V lost 4 bases to trimming and J lost 6 bases; unmatched junction nucleotides: 4. Written as DNA, the CDR3 is TGTGCCAGTAGTACTCAGGGGGCGCATGGCTACACCTTC. Translating gives CASSTQGAHGYTF.

The V and J genes are TRBV6-5 and TRBJ1-2; 7 bases match TRBD1. Trimming removed 6 bases from V and 7 bases from J; junction bases left unmatched: 11. CDR1 is MNHEY and CDR2 is SVGAGI in the germline V gene. The CDR3 covers 14 residues. As DNA, the CDR3 is TGTGCCAGCAGCCCTTACGACAGGGAGGCTGGCTACACCTTC. Its protein product is CASSPYDREAGYTF.

This clonotype came up many times. The J gene is TRBJ2-3, the V gene TRBV11-3; D perhaps matches TRBD2 (6 bases). The V gene's germline CDR1 is SGHNT and CDR2 YENEEA. The CDR3 runs to 14 residues. The germline V and J ends were trimmed by 5 bases and 6 bases, with 15 bases remaining between them. The DNA of the CDR3 is TGTGCCAGCAGCCCCCGGCGGGGTGTTGATACGCAGTATTTT. It yields the protein CASSPRRGVDTQYF. Full variable domain (outside the CDR3, taken from reference TRBV11-3 and TRBJ2-3): EAGVVQSPRYKIIEKKQPVAFWCNPISGHNTLYWYLQNLGQGPELLIRYENEEAVDDSQLPKDRFSAERLKGVDSTLKIQPAELGDSAVYLCASSPRRGVDTQYFGPGTRLTVL.

This clonotype was observed at least ten times. This chain links TRBV27 with TRBJ2-1, with 15 bases aligning to TRBD2. This CDR3 spans 14 amino acids. The germline V gene encodes CDR1 MNHEY and CDR2 SMNVEV (reference sequence). V was clipped by 10 bases and J by 7 bases; unmatched bases: 5. The CDR3 nucleotides read TGTGCCACCACCGGACTAGCGGGAGGGAATGAGCAGTTCTTC. Encoded protein: CATTGLAGGNEQFF.

The rearrangement joins TRBV7-8 to TRBJ2-4; D is unclear. The CDR3 totals 14 residues. Between the trimmed V and J ends, which lost 1 base and 6 bases, there was a span of 10 bases. Germline CDR1 reads SGHVS; CDR2 reads FQNEAQ. CDR3 DNA: TGTGCCAGCAGCTTAGGGGTAGCTGGAAACATTCAGTACTTC. Encoded protein: CASSLGVAGNIQYF.

V and J are TRBV29-1 and TRBJ2-1; 8 bases align to TRBD2. Germline trimming cut 6 bases from V and 4 bases from J; bases unmatched to any gene: 8. CDR1 is SQVTM and CDR2 is ANQGSEA in the germline V gene. CDR3 length: 14 amino acids. CDR3 coding DNA: TGCAGCGTGGGCGGACTAGCCAGGTACAATGAGCAGTTCTTC. Translating gives CSVGGLARYNEQFF.

This rearrangement joins TRBV12-3 or TRBV12-4 to TRBJ2-1; 9 bases are a match to TRBD1. The V segment lost 10 bases and the J segment 0 bases; nucleotides outside the gene matches: 4. The CDR3 consists of 14 residues. CDR3 nucleotide sequence: TGTGCCAACCCACAGGGGGCCTCCTACAATGAGCAGTTCTTC. Translating it yields CANPQGASYNEQFF.